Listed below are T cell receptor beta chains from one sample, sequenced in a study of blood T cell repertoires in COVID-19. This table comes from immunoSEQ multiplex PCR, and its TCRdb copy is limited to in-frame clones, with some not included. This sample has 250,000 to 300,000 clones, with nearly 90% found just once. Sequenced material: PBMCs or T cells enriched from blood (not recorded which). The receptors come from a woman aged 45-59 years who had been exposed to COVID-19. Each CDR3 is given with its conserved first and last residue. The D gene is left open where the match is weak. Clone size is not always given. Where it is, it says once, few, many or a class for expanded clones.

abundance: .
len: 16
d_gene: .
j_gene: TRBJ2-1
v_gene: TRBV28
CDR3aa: CAICNAAVWGLDEQFF
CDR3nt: TGTGCCATTTGTAACGCCGCGGTATGGGGCCTCGATGAGCAGTTCTTC

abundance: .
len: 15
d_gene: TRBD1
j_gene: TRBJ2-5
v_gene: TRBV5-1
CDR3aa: CASSRSGQGQETQYF
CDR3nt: TGCGCCAGCAGTCGATCTGGACAGGGCCAAGAGACCCAGTACTTC

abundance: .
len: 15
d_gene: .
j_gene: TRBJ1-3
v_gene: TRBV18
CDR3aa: CASSPLASAGNTIYF
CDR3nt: TGTGCCAGCTCACCACTCGCTTCGGCAGGGAACACCATATATTTT

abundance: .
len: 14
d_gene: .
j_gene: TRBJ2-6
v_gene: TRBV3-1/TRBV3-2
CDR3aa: CASTMRSGANVLTF
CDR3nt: TGTGCCAGCACCATGCGCTCTGGGGCCAACGTCCTGACTTTC

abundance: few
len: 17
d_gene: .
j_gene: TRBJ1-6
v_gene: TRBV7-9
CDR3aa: CASSLAGLSSYNSPLHF
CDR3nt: TGTGCCAGCAGCTTAGCGGGGCTAAGCTCCTATAATTCACCCCTCCACTTT

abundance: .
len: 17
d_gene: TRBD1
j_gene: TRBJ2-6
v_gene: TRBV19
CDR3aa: CASSKGQAFSGANVLTF
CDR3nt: TGTGCCAGTAGTAAGGGACAGGCGTTCTCTGGGGCCAACGTCCTGACTTTC

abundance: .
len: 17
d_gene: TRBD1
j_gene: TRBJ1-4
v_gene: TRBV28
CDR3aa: CASSLKFYRGRGEKLFF
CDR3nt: TGTGCCAGCAGTTTAAAGTTTTACAGGGGGCGAGGGGAAAAACTGTTTTTT

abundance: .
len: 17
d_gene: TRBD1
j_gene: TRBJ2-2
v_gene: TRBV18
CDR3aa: CASSPVPGTGFTGELFF
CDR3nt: TGTGCCAGCTCACCAGTCCCCGGGACAGGCTTCACCGGGGAGCTGTTTTTT

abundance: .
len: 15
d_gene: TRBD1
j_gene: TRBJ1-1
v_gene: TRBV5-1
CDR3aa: CASSGSGTGGTEAFF
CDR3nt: TGCGCCAGCAGCGGATCCGGGACAGGGGGCACTGAAGCTTTCTTT

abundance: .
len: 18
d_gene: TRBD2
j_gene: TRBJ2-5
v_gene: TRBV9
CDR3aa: CASSAGASGVGGRETQYF
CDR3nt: TGTGCCAGCAGCGCCGGGGCTAGCGGGGTTGGAGGACGGGAGACCCAGTACTTC

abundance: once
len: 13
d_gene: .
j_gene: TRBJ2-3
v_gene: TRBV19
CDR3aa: CASSIAGTDTQYF
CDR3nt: TGTGCCAGTAGTATCGCGGGCACAGATACGCAGTATTTT

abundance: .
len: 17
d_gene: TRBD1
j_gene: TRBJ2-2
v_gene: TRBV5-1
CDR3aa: CASSLGLGQGDTGELFF
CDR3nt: TGCGCCAGCAGCTTGGGTCTCGGACAGGGGGACACCGGGGAGCTGTTTTTT

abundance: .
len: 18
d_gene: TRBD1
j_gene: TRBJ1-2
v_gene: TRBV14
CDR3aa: CASSQDPGQGTSNYGYTF
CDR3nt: TGTGCCAGCAGCCAAGACCCGGGACAGGGGACTTCGAACTATGGCTACACCTTC

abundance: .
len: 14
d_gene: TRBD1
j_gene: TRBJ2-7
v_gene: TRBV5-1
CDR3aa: CASSLAGGSYEQYF
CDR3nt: TGCGCCAGCAGCTTGGCAGGGGGTTCCTACGAGCAGTACTTC

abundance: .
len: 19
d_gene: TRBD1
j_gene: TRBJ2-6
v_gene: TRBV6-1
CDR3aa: CASSEGQGRPTSGANVLTF
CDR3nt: TGTGCCAGCAGTGAGGGACAGGGGAGGCCTACCTCTGGGGCCAACGTCCTGACTTTC

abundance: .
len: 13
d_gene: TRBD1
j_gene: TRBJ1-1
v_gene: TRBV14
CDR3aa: CASSRTITGVTFF
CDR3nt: TGTGCCAGCAGCCGGACGATCACAGGGGTGACTTTCTTT

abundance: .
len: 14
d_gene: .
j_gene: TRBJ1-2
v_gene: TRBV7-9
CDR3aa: CASSFTSGTDGYTF
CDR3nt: TGTGCCAGCAGCTTTACTTCCGGGACTGATGGCTACACCTTC

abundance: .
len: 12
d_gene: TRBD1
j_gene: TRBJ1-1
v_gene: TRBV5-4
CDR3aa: CASSNGQGAAFF
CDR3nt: TGTGCCAGCAGCAATGGACAGGGGGCAGCTTTCTTT

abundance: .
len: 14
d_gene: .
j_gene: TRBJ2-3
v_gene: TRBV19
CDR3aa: CASSIEAQINFQYF
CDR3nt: TGTGCCAGTAGTATAGAGGCCCAGATAAATTTTCAGTATTTT

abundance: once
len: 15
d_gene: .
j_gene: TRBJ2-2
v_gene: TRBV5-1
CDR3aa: CASSLAQANTGELFF
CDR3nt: TGCGCCAGCAGCTTGGCGCAGGCGAACACCGGGGAGCTGTTTTTT

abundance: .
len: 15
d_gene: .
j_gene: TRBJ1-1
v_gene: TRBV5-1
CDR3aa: CASSLGEVRNTEAFF
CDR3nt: TGCGCCAGCAGCTTAGGGGAGGTCAGGAACACTGAAGCTTTCTTT

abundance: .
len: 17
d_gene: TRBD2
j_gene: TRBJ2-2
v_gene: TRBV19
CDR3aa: CASSRLAGASPTGELFF
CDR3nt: TGTGCCAGTAGTAGACTAGCGGGGGCGTCACCCACCGGGGAGCTGTTTTTT

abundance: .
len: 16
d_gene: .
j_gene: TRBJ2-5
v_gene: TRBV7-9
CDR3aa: CASSLVRGPNQETQYF
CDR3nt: TGTGCCAGCAGCTTAGTGCGGGGTCCAAACCAAGAGACCCAGTACTTC

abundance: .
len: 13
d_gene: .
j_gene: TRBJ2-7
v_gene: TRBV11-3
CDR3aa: CASSPGSTSEQYF
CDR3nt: TGTGCCAGCAGCCCGGGGTCTACCAGCGAGCAGTACTTC

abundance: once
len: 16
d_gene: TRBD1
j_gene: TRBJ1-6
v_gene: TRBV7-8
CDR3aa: CASSRRQGVYNSPLHF
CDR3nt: TGTGCCAGCAGCCGGCGACAGGGGGTCTATAATTCACCCCTCCACTTT

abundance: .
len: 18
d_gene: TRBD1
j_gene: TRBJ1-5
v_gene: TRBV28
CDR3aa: CASSSPSGTGEGNQPQHF
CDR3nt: TGTGCCAGCAGTTCTCCGTCCGGGACAGGGGAGGGCAATCAGCCCCAGCATTTT

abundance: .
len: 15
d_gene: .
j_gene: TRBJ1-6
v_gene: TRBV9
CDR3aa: CASSVGAQLNSPLHF
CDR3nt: TGTGCCAGCAGCGTAGGGGCCCAGCTAAATTCACCCCTCCACTTT

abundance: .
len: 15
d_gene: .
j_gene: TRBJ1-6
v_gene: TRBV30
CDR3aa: CAWSVLGSYNSPLHF
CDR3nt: TGTGCCTGGAGTGTACTAGGCAGTTATAATTCACCCCTCCACTTT

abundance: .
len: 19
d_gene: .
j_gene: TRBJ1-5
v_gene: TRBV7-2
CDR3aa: CASSFGERPPGPGNQPQHF
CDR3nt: TGTGCCAGCAGCTTCGGGGAAAGGCCTCCGGGCCCAGGCAATCAGCCCCAGCATTTT

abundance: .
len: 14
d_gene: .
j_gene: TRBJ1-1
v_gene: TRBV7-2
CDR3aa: CASSPSSMNTEAFF
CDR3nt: TGTGCCAGCAGCCCCAGTTCGATGAACACTGAAGCTTTCTTT

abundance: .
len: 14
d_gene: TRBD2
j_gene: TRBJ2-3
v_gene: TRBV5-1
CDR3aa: CASSQSGGTDTQYF
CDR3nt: TGCGCCAGCAGCCAGAGCGGGGGCACAGATACGCAGTATTTT

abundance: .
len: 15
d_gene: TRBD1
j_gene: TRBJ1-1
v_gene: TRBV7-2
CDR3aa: CASSLDTGANTEAFF
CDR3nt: TGTGCCAGCAGCTTAGACACAGGGGCGAACACTGAAGCTTTCTTT

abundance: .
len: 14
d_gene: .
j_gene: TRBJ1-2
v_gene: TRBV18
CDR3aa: CASSPPQGNYGYTF
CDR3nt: TGTGCCAGCTCACCACCGCAGGGGAACTATGGCTACACCTTC

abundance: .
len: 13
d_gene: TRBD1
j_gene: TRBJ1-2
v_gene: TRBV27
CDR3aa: CASGLDRIYGYTF
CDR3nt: TGTGCCAGCGGGTTGGACAGGATTTATGGCTACACCTTC